This TCR beta chain was sequenced for a study of cytomegalovirus exposure and HLA in healthy donors. There are 14 residues in the CDR3. From germline, CDR1 is LNHDA and CDR2 SQIVND (reference sequence). V lost 5 bases and J 0 bases, leaving 11 bases between the germline ends. General study findings and limits: Most subjects' HLA-A and HLA-B alleles were reportedly predicted from TCR beta sequences.

This clone showed up just a few times. Antigen unknown. The PCR made use of 60 Vbeta and 13 Jbeta primers. Profiled with immunoSEQ multiplex PCR; TCRdb holds only in-frame clones, not every one. The sample includes under 200,000 clones, about 80% of them seen just once. The specimen sequenced was PBMCs. The clonotype was recovered from a man aged 25 to 45 in good health and CMV-seropositive. The chain employs TRBV19 and TRBJ2-7, with unresolved D. CDR3 in DNA: TGTGCCAGTAGTCCTCAGTGGAGCTCCTACGAGCAGTACTTC. Translated, it gives CASSPQWSSYEQYF. Based on the CDR3 plus reference TRBV19 and TRBJ2-7, the full variable domain is DGGITQSPKYLFRKEGQNVTLSCEQNLNHDAMYWYRQDPGQGLRLIYYSQIVNDFQKGDIAEGYSVSREKKESFPLTVTSAQKNPTAFYLCASSPQWSSYEQYFGPGTRLTVT.